The sequence of this T cell receptor beta chain was determined in a study of T-cell memory formation after mild COVID-19. Study background: TCR clusters were mostly donor specific. Study conclusions and caveats: Some clones that responded were present in memory (sampled pre-infection), which suggests cross-reactive memory joined.

This clonotype has a handful of counts. The antigen remains unidentified. Researchers used 5'RACE with constant-segment primers to make TCR alpha and TCR beta cDNA libraries that carry sample barcodes and UMIs. TCRdb independently ran MiXCR on the 5' RACE reads; one entry per CDR3 protein. The sample comprises under 550,000 distinct CDR3 sequences, about 20% of which are singletons, and roughly a fifth rests with the top ten. Per germline, CDR1 LGHNA and CDR2 YSLEER. V shed 8 bases and J 4 bases; nucleotides not matched to a gene: 8. CDR3 length equals 14 residues. The TCR sequence derives from a man in his late teens or twenties who had mild COVID-19 (a few samples of this study predate the infection). Cell type and time point are not known. The V call is TRBV4-3, the J call TRBJ1-1; TRBD1 matches 9 bases. The sequenced sample consisted of PBMCs or a T cell subset sorted from them (not recorded which). CDR3 bases: TGCGCCAGCGGGATGACAGGGGGAAGCACTGAAGCTTTCTTT. The encoded protein is CASGMTGGSTEAFF.